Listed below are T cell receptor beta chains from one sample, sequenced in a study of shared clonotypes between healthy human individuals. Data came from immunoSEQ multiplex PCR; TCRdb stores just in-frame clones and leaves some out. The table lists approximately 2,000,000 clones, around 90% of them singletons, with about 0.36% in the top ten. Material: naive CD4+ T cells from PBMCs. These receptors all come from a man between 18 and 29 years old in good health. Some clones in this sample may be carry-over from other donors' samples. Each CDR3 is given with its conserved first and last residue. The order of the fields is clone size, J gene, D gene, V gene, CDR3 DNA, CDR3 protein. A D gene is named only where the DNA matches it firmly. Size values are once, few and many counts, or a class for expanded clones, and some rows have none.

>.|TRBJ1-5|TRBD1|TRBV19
TGTGCCAGTAGTATACGGGACAGGGTCAATCAGCCCCAGCATTTT
CASSIRDRVNQPQHF
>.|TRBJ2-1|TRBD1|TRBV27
TGTGCCAGCAGTTTTTGGGACAGAGACAATGAGCAGTTCTTC
CASSFWDRDNEQFF
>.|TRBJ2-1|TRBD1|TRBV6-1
TGTGCCGGAACCCCAGGGGGATCCGACAATGAGCAGTTCTTC
CAGTPGGSDNEQFF
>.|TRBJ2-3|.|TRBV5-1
TGCGCCAGCAGCTTGTTGGGTGGGTCCCAGATAGATACGCAGTATTTT
CASSLLGGSQIDTQYF
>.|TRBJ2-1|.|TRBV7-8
TGTGCCAGCAGCTTACGGGCGCCCTCCTACAATGAGCAGTTCTTC
CASSLRAPSYNEQFF
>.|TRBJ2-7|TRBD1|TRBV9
TGTGCCAGCAGCGTCGGCCGCCTCGACAGGGCCCCTTACGAGCAGTACTTC
CASSVGRLDRAPYEQYF
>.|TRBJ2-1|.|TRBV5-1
TGCGCCAGCAGCAAGACCAGGTACGGGGATGAGCAGTTCTTC
CASSKTRYGDEQFF
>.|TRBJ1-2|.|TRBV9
TGTGCCAGCAGCCCCCAGGGTAGCTATGGCTACACCTTC
CASSPQGSYGYTF
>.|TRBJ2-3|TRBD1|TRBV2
TGTGCCAGAAAACAGGGGGGCCGGGTGGATACGCAGTATTTT
CARKQGGRVDTQYF
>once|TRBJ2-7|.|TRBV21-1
TGTGCCAGCAGCAAAGCGCGGGAGCGACTAGACGAGCAGTACTTC
CASSKARERLDEQYF
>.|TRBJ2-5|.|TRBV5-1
TGCGCCAGCAGCTTGGGCGTGGGTTGGGAGACCCAGTACTTC
CASSLGVGWETQYF
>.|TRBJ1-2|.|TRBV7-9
TGTGCCAGCAGCTTGGGGCCAGGGCGAGACTATGGCTACACCTTC
CASSLGPGRDYGYTF
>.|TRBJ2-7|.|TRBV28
TGTGCCAGCCACAGCCCCAAGAGTGCCGAGCAGTACTTC
CASHSPKSAEQYF
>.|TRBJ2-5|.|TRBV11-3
TGTGCCAGCAGCTTAGACCGGGAGACCCAGTACTTC
CASSLDRETQYF
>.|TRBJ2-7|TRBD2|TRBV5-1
TGCGCCAGCAGCCCCTCGGCGGGAGGACGGGGAGAGCAGTACTTC
CASSPSAGGRGEQYF
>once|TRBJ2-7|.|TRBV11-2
TGTGCCAGCAGCTCCAAATGGGGGGGACAGTCCTACGAGCAGTACTTC
CASSSKWGGQSYEQYF
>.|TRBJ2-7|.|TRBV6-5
TGTGCCAGCAGTGGGGACTCGACCGAGCAGTACTTC
CASSGDSTEQYF
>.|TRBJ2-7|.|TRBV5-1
TGCGCCAGCAGCGGGGGTCGGACCGGACGCGAGCAGTACTTC
CASSGGRTGREQYF
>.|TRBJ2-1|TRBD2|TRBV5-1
TGCGCCAGCAGCTCCAGGACTAGCGGGGGATTGTACAATGAGCAGTTCTTC
CASSSRTSGGLYNEQFF
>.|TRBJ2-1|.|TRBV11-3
TGTGCCAGCAGCTTACAGGGCGGGGAAGATGAGCAGTTCTTC
CASSLQGGEDEQFF
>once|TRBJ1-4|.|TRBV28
TGTGCCAGCAGTTTGTTTGGAGCAACTAATGAAAAACTGTTTTTT
CASSLFGATNEKLFF
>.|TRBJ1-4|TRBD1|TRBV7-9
TGTGCCAGCAGCCGCTCCGGACAGGGTGAAAAACTGTTTTTT
CASSRSGQGEKLFF
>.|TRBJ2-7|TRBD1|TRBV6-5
TGTGCCAGCAGTTACTCGGGGACAGGCTACGAGCAGTACTTC
CASSYSGTGYEQYF
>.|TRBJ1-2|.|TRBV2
TGTGCCAGCAGCGACGAGGGGGGACCTTACGGCTATGGCTACACCTTC
CASSDEGGPYGYGYTF
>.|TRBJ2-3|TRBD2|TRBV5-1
TGCGCCAGCAGCTTGTGGCGGGAGGCCACAGATACGCAGTATTTT
CASSLWREATDTQYF
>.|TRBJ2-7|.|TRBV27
TGTGCCAGCAGTTTAGATGGGGCCCCCACCTACGAGCAGTACTTC
CASSLDGAPTYEQYF
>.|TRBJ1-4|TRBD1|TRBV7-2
TGTGCCAGCAGCCTAGACAGGGGGCTTAATGAAAAACTGTTTTTT
CASSLDRGLNEKLFF
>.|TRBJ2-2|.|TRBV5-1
TGCGCCAGCAACCCGGACAGAATAAACACCGGGGAGCTGTTTTTT
CASNPDRINTGELFF
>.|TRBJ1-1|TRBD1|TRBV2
TGTGCCAGCAGGGACAGGGGAAACACTGAAGCTTTCTTT
CASRDRGNTEAFF
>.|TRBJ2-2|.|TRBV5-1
TGCGCCAGCAGCGCCCCCCCCCGCGGGGAGCTGTTTTTT
CASSAPPRGELFF
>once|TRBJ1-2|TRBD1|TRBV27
TGTGCCAGCGCCGACAGGACAGGGGGTGGCTACACCTTC
CASADRTGGGYTF
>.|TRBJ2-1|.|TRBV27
TGTGCCAGCAGTTCTAGAGGGAATGAGCAGTTCTTC
CASSSRGNEQFF
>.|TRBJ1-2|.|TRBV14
TGTGCCAGCAGCCAAGAACCTAACTATGGCTACACCTTC
CASSQEPNYGYTF
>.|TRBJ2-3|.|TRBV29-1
TGCAGCGGTGTCAGAGGCACAGATACGCAGTATTTT
CSGVRGTDTQYF
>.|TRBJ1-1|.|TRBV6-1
TGTGCCAGCAGTGAATCGGGGGCGGTTACTGAAGCTTTCTTT
CASSESGAVTEAFF
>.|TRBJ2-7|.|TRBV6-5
TGTGCCAGATACGAGCAGTACTTC
CARYEQYF
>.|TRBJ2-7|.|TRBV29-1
TGCAGCGCGATTAAAGGACGGCGCGGAGGATACGAGCAGTACTTC
CSAIKGRRGGYEQYF
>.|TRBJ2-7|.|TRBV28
TGTGCCAGCAGTGCTGGGGGAACGTACGAGCAGTACTTC
CASSAGGTYEQYF
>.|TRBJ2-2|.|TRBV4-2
TGTGCCAGCAGCCAAGTTAAGGCATACACCGGGGAGCTGTTTTTT
CASSQVKAYTGELFF
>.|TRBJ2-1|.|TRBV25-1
TGTGCCAGCAGTGAATATAGGGACAATGAGCAGTTCTTC
CASSEYRDNEQFF
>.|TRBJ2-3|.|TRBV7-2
TGTGCCAGCATCTACCGGGCGGGAAGGACAGATACGCAGTATTTT
CASIYRAGRTDTQYF
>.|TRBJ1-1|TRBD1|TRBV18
TGTGCCAGCTCATCCCGGGACAGGGGGCTCGCTGAAGCTTTCTTT
CASSSRDRGLAEAFF
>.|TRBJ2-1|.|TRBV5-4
TGTGCCAGCAGCTCGACACTGAATGAGCAGTTCTTC
CASSSTLNEQFF
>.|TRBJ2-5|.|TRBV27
TGTGCCAGTTACCTGGGGGGAGCAGAGACCCAGTACTTC
CASYLGGAETQYF
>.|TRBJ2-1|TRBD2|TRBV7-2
TGTGCCAGCAGCTTAGGAGGGCCAAGCGGGAGGGACAATGAGCAGTTCTTC
CASSLGGPSGRDNEQFF
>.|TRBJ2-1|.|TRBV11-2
TGTGCCAGCAGCTTAGGGCGGGGGCAAACCTACAATGAGCAGTTCTTC
CASSLGRGQTYNEQFF
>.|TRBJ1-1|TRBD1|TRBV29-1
TGCAGCGTGGACAGGGGGCCAAGAGAAGCTTTCTTT
CSVDRGPREAFF
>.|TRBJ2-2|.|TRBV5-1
TGCGCCAGCAATGATGACCCCGGGGAGCTGTTTTTT
CASNDDPGELFF
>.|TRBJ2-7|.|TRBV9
TGTGCCAGCAGCGTAGCTCTACTAGCTAACGACGAGCAGTACTTC
CASSVALLANDEQYF
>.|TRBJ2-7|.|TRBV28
TGTGCCAGCAGTTTGGTGGGGCTCGAGCAGTACTTC
CASSLVGLEQYF
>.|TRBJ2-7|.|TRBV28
TGTGCCAGCAGCGGAACAGGGATCCCTTTCTACGAGCAGTACTTC
CASSGTGIPFYEQYF
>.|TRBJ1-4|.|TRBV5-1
TGCGCCAGCAGCTTGGTGACAGCCACTAATGAAAAACTGTTTTTT
CASSLVTATNEKLFF
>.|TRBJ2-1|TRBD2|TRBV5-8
TGTGCCAGCCTGGGACTAGCCTACAATGAGCAGTTCTTC
CASLGLAYNEQFF
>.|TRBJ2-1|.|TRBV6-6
TGTGCCAGCGGTGGTTACAATGAGCAGTTCTTC
CASGGYNEQFF
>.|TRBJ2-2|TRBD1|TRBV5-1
TGCGCCAGCAGCCCAAAGCAGACAGGGGAAGCGGCCGGGGAGCTGTTTTTT
CASSPKQTGEAAGELFF
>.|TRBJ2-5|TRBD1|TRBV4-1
TGCGCCAGCAGCCAAGAGAGGTGGGACAGGGGTAGGGAGACCCAGTACTTC
CASSQERWDRGRETQYF
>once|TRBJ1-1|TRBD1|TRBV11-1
TGTGCCAGCAGCTTAGTACAGGGGGCGCGTGATGCTTTCTTT
CASSLVQGARDAFF
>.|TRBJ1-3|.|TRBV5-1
TGCGCCAGCAGCCCACAGGGTGGAGACACCATATATTTT
CASSPQGGDTIYF